This T cell receptor beta chain derives from a study of identical twins. MiXCR, applied by TCRdb to the 5' RACE reads, yields one record per CDR3 protein. The repertoire has 350,000 to 450,000 distinct CDR3 sequences, about a fifth of them found once; the top ten carry around 12%. Study outcomes and limitations: Reduced insertions were recorded for abundant cord blood beta clonotypes, with no such pattern in memory repertoires. For zero-insertion analyses, partial confounding could come from invariant MAIT and iNKT cells.

This CDR3 region has 13 residues. Trimming pared 1 base from V and 3 bases from J, leaving 7 bases between. This clonotype appeared many times. The antigen remains unidentified. Material: naive T cells sorted from blood. The gene calls are TRBV12-3 or TRBV12-4 and TRBJ2-7; D remains unclear. The receptor comes from a middle-aged man in good health. This CDR3 reads CASSLEPRYEQYF. The CDR3 bases are TGTGCCAGCAGTTTAGAACCCCGCTACGAGCAGTACTTC.